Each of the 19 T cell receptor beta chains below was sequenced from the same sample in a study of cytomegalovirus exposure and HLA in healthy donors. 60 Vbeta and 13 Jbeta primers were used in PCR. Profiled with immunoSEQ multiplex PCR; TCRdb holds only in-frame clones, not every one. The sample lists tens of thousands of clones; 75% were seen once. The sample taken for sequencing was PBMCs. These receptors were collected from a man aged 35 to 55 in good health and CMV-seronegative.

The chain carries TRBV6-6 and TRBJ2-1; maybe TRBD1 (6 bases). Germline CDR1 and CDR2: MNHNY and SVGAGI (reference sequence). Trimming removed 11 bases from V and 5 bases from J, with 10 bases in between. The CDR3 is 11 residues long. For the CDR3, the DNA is TGTGCCGCCCGGACAGACAATGAGCAGTTCTTC. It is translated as CAARTDNEQFF.

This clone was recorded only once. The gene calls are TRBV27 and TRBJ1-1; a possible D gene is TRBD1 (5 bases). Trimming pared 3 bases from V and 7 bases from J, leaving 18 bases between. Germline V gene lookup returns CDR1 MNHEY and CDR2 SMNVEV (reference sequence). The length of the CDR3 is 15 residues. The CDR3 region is CASSFWGREDDEAFF. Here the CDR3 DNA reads TGTGCCAGCAGTTTTTGGGGCAGGGAGGATGATGAAGCTTTCTTT.

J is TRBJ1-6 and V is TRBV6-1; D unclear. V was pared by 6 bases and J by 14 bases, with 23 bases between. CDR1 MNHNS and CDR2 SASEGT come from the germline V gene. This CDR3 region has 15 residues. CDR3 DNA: TGTGCCAGCAGCGTCACAGAACAACCACCCTCCACCCTCCACTTT. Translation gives CASSVTEQPPSTLHF.

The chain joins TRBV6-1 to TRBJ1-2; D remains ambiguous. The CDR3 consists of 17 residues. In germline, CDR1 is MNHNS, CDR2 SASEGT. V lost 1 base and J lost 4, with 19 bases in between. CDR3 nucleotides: TGTGCCAGCAGTGAAGGGGCCGGCTACCCCAGCGGCTATGGCTACACCTTC. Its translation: CASSEGAGYPSGYGYTF.

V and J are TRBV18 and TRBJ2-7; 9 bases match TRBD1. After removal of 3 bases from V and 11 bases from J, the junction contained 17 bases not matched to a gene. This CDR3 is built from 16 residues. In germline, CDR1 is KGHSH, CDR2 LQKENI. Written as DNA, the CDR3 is TGTGCCAGCTCACCTGGGACAGGGTTCATCCCACCCATCGAGTACTTC. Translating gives CASSPGTGFIPPIEYF.

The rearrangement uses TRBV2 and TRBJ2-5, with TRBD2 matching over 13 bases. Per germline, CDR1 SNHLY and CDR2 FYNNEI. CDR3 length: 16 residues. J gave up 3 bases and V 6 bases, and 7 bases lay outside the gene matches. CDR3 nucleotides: TGTGCCAGCAGGTGGACTAGCGGGGGAAGTGAAGAGACCCAGTACTTC. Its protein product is CASRWTSGGSEETQYF.

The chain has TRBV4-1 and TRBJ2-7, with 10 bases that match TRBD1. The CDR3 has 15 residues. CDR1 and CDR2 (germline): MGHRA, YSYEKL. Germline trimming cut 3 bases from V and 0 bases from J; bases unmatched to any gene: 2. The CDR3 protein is CASSQGQGPSYEQYF. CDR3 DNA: TGCGCCAGCAGCCAGGGACAGGGGCCCTCCTACGAGCAGTACTTC.

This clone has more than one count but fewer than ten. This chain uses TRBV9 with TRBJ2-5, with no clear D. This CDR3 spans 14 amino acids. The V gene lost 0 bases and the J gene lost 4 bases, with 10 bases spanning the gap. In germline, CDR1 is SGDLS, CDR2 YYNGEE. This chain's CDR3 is CASSVGASGETQYF. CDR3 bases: TGTGCCAGCAGCGTAGGGGCCAGTGGAGAGACCCAGTACTTC.

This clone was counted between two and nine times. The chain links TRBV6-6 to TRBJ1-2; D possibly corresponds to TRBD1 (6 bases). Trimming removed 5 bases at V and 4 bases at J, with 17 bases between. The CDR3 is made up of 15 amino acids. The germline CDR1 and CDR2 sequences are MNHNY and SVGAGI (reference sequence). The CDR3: CASSTLTGLGYGYTF. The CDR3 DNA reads TGTGCCAGCAGTACTCTAACAGGGCTAGGCTATGGCTACACCTTC.

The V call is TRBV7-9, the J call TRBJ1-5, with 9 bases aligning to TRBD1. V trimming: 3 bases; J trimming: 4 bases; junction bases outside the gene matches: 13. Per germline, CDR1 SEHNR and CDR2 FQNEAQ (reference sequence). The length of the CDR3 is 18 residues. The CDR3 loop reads CASSFYTGGVRGNQPQHF. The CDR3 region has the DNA TGTGCCAGCAGCTTCTATACAGGGGGCGTAAGGGGTAATCAGCCCCAGCATTTT.

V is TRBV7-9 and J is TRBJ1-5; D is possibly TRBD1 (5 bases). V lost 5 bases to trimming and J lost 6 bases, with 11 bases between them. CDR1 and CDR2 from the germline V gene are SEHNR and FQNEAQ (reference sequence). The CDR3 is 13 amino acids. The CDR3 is CASSTGDPQPQHF. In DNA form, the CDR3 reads TGTGCCAGCAGCACAGGCGACCCTCAGCCCCAGCATTTT.

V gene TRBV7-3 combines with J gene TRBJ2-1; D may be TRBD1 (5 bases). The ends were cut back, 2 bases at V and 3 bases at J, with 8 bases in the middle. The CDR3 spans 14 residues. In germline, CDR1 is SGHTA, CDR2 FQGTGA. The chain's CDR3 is CASSLQGDYNEQFF. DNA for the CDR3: TGTGCCAGCAGCTTACAGGGCGACTACAATGAGCAGTTCTTC.

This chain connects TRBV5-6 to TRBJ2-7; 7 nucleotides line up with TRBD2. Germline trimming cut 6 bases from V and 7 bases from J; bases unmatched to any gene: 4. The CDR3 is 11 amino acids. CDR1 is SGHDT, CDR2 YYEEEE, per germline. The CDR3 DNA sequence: TGTGCCAGCATCTGGGGAGGGGAGCAGTACTTC. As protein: CASIWGGEQYF.

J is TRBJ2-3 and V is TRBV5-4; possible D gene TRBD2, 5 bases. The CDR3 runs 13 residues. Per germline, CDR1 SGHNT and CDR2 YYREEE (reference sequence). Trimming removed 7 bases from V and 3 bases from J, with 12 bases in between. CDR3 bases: TGTGCCAGCGCACTAGGATATACAGATACGCAGTATTTT. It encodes CASALGYTDTQYF. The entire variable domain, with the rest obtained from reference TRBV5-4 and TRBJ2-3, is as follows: ETGVTQSPTHLIKTRGQQVTLRCSSQSGHNTVSWYQQALGQGPQFIFQYYREEENGRGNFPPRFSGLQFPNYSSELNVNALELDDSALYLCASALGYTDTQYFGPGTRLTVL.

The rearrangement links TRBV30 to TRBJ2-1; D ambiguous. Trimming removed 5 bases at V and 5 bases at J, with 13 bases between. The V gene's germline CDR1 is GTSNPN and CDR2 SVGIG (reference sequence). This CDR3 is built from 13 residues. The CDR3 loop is CAWVRYGDNEQFF. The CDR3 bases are TGTGCCTGGGTGAGGTACGGAGACAATGAGCAGTTCTTC.

CDR3 sequence reads: CASTVRGSEQYF. The CDR3 nucleotides read TGTGCCAGTACGGTCCGGGGGAGCGAGCAGTACTTC. The rearrangement uses TRBV6-1 and TRBJ2-7; maybe TRBD2 (6 bases). Germline V CDR1 and CDR2: MNHNS, SASEGT. Between the trimmed V and J ends, which lost 9 bases and 6 bases, there was a span of 15 bases. This CDR3 spans 12 amino acids.

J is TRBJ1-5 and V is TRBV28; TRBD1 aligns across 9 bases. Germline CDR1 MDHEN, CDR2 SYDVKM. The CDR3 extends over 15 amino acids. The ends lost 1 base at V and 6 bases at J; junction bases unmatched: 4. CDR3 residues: CASSLYRGRAQPQHF. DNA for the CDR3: TGTGCCAGCAGTTTATACAGGGGGCGGGCTCAGCCCCAGCATTTT.

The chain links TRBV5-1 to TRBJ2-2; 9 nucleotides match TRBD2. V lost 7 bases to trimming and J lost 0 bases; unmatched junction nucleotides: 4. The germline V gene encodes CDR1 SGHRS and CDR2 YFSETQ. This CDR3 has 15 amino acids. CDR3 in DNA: TGCGCCAGCGAACCTAGCGGGGCGAACACCGGGGAGCTGTTTTTT. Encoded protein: CASEPSGANTGELFF. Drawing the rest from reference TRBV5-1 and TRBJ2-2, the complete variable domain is KAGVTQTPRYLIKTRGQQVTLSCSPISGHRSVSWYQQTPGQGLQFLFEYFSETQRNKGNFPGRFSGRQFSNSRSEMNVSTLELGDSALYLCASEPSGANTGELFFGEGSRLTVL.

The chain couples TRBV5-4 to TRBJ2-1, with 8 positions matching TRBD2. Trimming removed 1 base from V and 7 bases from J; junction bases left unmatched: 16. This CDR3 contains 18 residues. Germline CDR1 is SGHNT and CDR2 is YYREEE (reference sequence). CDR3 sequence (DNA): TGTGCCAGCAGCTTGAATTACGGGGGGGCCAAGGGTGTGAATGAGCAGTTCTTC. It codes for CASSLNYGGAKGVNEQFF. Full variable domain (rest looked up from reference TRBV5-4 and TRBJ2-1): ETGVTQSPTHLIKTRGQQVTLRCSSQSGHNTVSWYQQALGQGPQFIFQYYREEENGRGNFPPRFSGLQFPNYSSELNVNALELDDSALYLCASSLNYGGAKGVNEQFFGPGTRLTVL.